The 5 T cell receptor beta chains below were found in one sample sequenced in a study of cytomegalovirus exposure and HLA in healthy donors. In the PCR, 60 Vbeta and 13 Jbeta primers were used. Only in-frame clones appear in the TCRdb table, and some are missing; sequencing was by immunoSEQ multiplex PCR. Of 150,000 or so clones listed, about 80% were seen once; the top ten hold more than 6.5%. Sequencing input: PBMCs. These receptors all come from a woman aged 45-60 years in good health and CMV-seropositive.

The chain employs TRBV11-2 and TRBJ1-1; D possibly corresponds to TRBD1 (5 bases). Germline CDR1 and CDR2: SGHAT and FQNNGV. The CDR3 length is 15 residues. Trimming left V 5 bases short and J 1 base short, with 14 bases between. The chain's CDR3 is CASSAGTHGNTEAFF. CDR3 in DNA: TGTGCCAGCAGCGCCGGGACTCACGGGAACACTGAAGCTTTCTTT.

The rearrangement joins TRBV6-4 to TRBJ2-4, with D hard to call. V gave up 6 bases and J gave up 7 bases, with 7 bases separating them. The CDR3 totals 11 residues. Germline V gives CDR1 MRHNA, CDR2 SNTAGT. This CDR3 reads CASRARNIQYF. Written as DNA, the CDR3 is TGTGCCAGCAGGGCTCGTAACATTCAGTACTTC.

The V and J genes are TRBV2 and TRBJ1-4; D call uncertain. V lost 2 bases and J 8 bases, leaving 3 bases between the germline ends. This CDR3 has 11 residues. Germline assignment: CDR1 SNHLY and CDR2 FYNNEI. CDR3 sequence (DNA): TGTGCCAGCAGTGAAACAGAAAAACTGTTTTTT. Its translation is CASSETEKLFF.

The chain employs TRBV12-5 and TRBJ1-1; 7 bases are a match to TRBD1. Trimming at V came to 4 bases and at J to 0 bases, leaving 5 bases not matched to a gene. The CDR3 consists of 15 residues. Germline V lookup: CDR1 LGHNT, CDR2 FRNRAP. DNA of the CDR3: TGTGCTAGTGGTTCGGCCGGGACAGTGAACACTGAAGCTTTCTTT. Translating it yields CASGSAGTVNTEAFF.

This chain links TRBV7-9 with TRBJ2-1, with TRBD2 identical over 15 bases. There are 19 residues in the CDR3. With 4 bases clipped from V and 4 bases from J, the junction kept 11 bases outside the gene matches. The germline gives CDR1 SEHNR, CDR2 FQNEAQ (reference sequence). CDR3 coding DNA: TGTGCCAGCAGCTACGGGACTAGCGGGGGGTACCTGGGATACAATGAGCAGTTCTTC. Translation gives CASSYGTSGGYLGYNEQFF.